A selection of T cell receptor beta chains follows, all from one sample in a study of cytomegalovirus exposure and HLA in healthy donors. TCRdb's table, derived via immunoSEQ multiplex PCR, lists solely in-frame clones and lacks some. The data hold more than 85,000 clones, with roughly 92% observed a single time. The sequenced sample consisted of PBMCs. The receptors originated from a woman under 40 in good health and CMV-seropositive. CDR3s include the opening cysteine and the closing phenylalanine or tryptophan. Each record gives: clone size, D gene, CDR3 length, V gene, J gene, CDR3 protein, CDR3 DNA. A D gene is named only where the DNA matches it firmly. The listing skips clone size in some rows; elsewhere it reads once, few, many or a size class.

clone_size: .
d_call: .
cdr3_length: 14
v_call: TRBV19
j_call: TRBJ1-4
cdr3_aa: CASSWGGVGEKLFF
cdr3_nt: TGTGCCAGTAGTTGGGGGGGCGTTGGTGAAAAACTGTTTTTT

clone_size: .
d_call: .
cdr3_length: 15
v_call: TRBV5-8
j_call: TRBJ2-1
cdr3_aa: CASSLEGGSYNEQFF
cdr3_nt: TGTGCCAGCAGCTTGGAAGGGGGCTCCTACAATGAGCAGTTCTTC

clone_size: .
d_call: .
cdr3_length: 17
v_call: TRBV28
j_call: TRBJ2-2
cdr3_aa: CASSLYPRSSASGELFF
cdr3_nt: TGTGCCAGCAGTTTATATCCGAGATCCTCGGCTAGCGGGGAGCTGTTTTTT

clone_size: once
d_call: .
cdr3_length: 13
v_call: TRBV28
j_call: TRBJ2-5
cdr3_aa: CASTGLAGETQYF
cdr3_nt: TGTGCCAGCACCGGCCTGGCGGGAGAGACCCAGTACTTC

clone_size: .
d_call: TRBD1
cdr3_length: 16
v_call: TRBV19
j_call: TRBJ2-2
cdr3_aa: CASRRTGGLTTGELFF
cdr3_nt: TGTGCCAGTAGAAGGACAGGGGGCCTGACCACCGGGGAGCTGTTTTTT

clone_size: .
d_call: .
cdr3_length: 11
v_call: TRBV29-1
j_call: TRBJ2-3
cdr3_aa: CSVDASVSQYF
cdr3_nt: TGCAGCGTTGATGCTAGCGTATCACAGTATTTT

clone_size: .
d_call: .
cdr3_length: 15
v_call: TRBV4-3
j_call: TRBJ2-1
cdr3_aa: CASSQARVFYNEQFF
cdr3_nt: TGCGCCAGCAGCCAAGCGCGTGTATTCTACAATGAGCAGTTCTTC

clone_size: .
d_call: TRBD1
cdr3_length: 14
v_call: TRBV13
j_call: TRBJ1-2
cdr3_aa: CASSPVGDSYGYTF
cdr3_nt: TGTGCCAGCAGCCCAGTTGGGGACAGCTATGGCTACACCTTC

clone_size: .
d_call: .
cdr3_length: 17
v_call: TRBV19
j_call: TRBJ1-5
cdr3_aa: CATQGRVRGATNQPQHF
cdr3_nt: TGTGCCACCCAGGGTAGGGTGCGGGGGGCGACTAATCAGCCCCAGCATTTT

clone_size: .
d_call: .
cdr3_length: 16
v_call: TRBV11-2
j_call: TRBJ2-1
cdr3_aa: CASSSQVGALSNEQFF
cdr3_nt: TGTGCCAGCAGCTCCCAAGTGGGAGCCTTGAGCAATGAGCAGTTCTTC

clone_size: .
d_call: .
cdr3_length: 13
v_call: TRBV28
j_call: TRBJ1-5
cdr3_aa: CASNRLRGQPQHF
cdr3_nt: TGTGCCAGCAACCGGCTAAGGGGCCAGCCCCAGCATTTT

clone_size: .
d_call: .
cdr3_length: 15
v_call: TRBV5-1
j_call: TRBJ1-3
cdr3_aa: CASSVLGVSGNTIYF
cdr3_nt: TGCGCCAGCAGCGTACTCGGGGTCTCTGGAAACACCATATATTTT

clone_size: .
d_call: .
cdr3_length: 15
v_call: TRBV7-9
j_call: TRBJ1-5
cdr3_aa: CASSSTGQRNQPQHF
cdr3_nt: TGTGCCAGCAGCTCCACGGGACAACGCAATCAGCCCCAGCATTTT

clone_size: .
d_call: .
cdr3_length: 14
v_call: TRBV28
j_call: TRBJ1-1
cdr3_aa: CASSRKVGDTEAFF
cdr3_nt: TGTGCCAGCAGCCGCAAAGTCGGGGACACTGAAGCTTTCTTT

clone_size: .
d_call: .
cdr3_length: 14
v_call: TRBV6-1
j_call: TRBJ2-2
cdr3_aa: CASRMDRNTGELFF
cdr3_nt: TGTGCCAGCCGGATGGACAGAAACACCGGGGAGCTGTTTTTT

clone_size: .
d_call: .
cdr3_length: 15
v_call: TRBV4-3
j_call: TRBJ2-3
cdr3_aa: CASSQSGYGTDTQYF
cdr3_nt: TGCGCCAGCAGCCAAAGCGGTTACGGCACAGATACGCAGTATTTT

clone_size: .
d_call: .
cdr3_length: 16
v_call: TRBV19
j_call: TRBJ1-4
cdr3_aa: CASSWGHNRVAGRLFF
cdr3_nt: TGTGCCAGTAGTTGGGGACACAACAGAGTAGCAGGGCGACTGTTTTTT

clone_size: .
d_call: .
cdr3_length: 15
v_call: TRBV28
j_call: TRBJ1-5
cdr3_aa: CASSISGRVNQPQHF
cdr3_nt: TGTGCCAGCAGTATATCGGGGAGGGTCAATCAGCCCCAGCATTTT

clone_size: .
d_call: .
cdr3_length: 16
v_call: TRBV19
j_call: TRBJ2-6
cdr3_aa: CASKKTGFSGANVLTF
cdr3_nt: TGTGCCAGTAAGAAAACAGGGTTCTCTGGGGCCAACGTCCTGACTTTC

clone_size: .
d_call: TRBD2
cdr3_length: 19
v_call: TRBV4-3
j_call: TRBJ2-3
cdr3_aa: CASSQELAGHRESTDTQYF
cdr3_nt: TGCGCCAGCAGCCAAGAGTTAGCGGGACACAGAGAAAGCACAGATACGCAGTATTTT

clone_size: once
d_call: TRBD2
cdr3_length: 15
v_call: TRBV7-2
j_call: TRBJ2-1
cdr3_aa: CASSLASGSGDEQFF
cdr3_nt: TGTGCCAGCAGCTTAGCGAGCGGGAGTGGGGATGAGCAGTTCTTC

clone_size: .
d_call: .
cdr3_length: 17
v_call: TRBV7-2
j_call: TRBJ1-1
cdr3_aa: CASSLWGQGNMNTEAFF
cdr3_nt: TGTGCCAGCAGCCTCTGGGGGCAGGGAAACATGAACACTGAAGCTTTCTTT

clone_size: .
d_call: .
cdr3_length: 13
v_call: TRBV29-1
j_call: TRBJ2-7
cdr3_aa: CSVATRQKLKQYF
cdr3_nt: TGCAGCGTTGCAACCCGACAAAAATTAAAGCAGTACTTC

clone_size: .
d_call: .
cdr3_length: 17
v_call: TRBV21-1
j_call: TRBJ1-1
cdr3_aa: CASSKSGQGDMNTEAFF
cdr3_nt: TGTGCCAGCAGCAAAAGTGGCCAGGGTGACATGAACACTGAAGCTTTCTTT

clone_size: .
d_call: .
cdr3_length: 17
v_call: TRBV28
j_call: TRBJ1-1
cdr3_aa: CASSLRGWSDRNTEAFF
cdr3_nt: TGTGCCAGCAGTTTACGGGGGTGGTCAGACAGGAACACTGAAGCTTTCTTT

clone_size: once
d_call: .
cdr3_length: 11
v_call: TRBV6-5
j_call: TRBJ1-1
cdr3_aa: CASTSGFQAFF
cdr3_nt: TGTGCCAGCACCTCTGGCTTTCAAGCTTTCTTT

clone_size: .
d_call: TRBD2
cdr3_length: 16
v_call: TRBV28
j_call: TRBJ2-1
cdr3_aa: CASSRPGLDFFNEQFF
cdr3_nt: TGTGCCAGCAGTCGCCCGGGACTAGACTTTTTCAATGAGCAGTTCTTC

clone_size: .
d_call: TRBD1
cdr3_length: 18
v_call: TRBV23-1
j_call: TRBJ2-2
cdr3_aa: CASSQLSGTGRITGELFF
cdr3_nt: TGCGCCAGCAGTCAACTATCCGGGACAGGGCGTATCACCGGGGAGCTGTTTTTT

clone_size: .
d_call: .
cdr3_length: 14
v_call: TRBV28
j_call: TRBJ1-2
cdr3_aa: CASSLVSGLEGYTF
cdr3_nt: TGTGCCAGCAGTTTAGTCAGCGGTTTGGAGGGCTACACCTTC

clone_size: .
d_call: TRBD1
cdr3_length: 12
v_call: TRBV6-6
j_call: TRBJ1-2
cdr3_aa: CAVQDRDYGYTF
cdr3_nt: TGTGCCGTCCAGGACAGGGACTATGGCTACACCTTC

clone_size: .
d_call: TRBD2
cdr3_length: 16
v_call: TRBV28
j_call: TRBJ2-3
cdr3_aa: CASSRDREGRGDTQYF
cdr3_nt: TGTGCCAGCAGTCGCGACCGGGAGGGCCGGGGGGATACGCAGTATTTT

clone_size: .
d_call: TRBD1
cdr3_length: 14
v_call: TRBV28
j_call: TRBJ2-7
cdr3_aa: CASSPAGTGDEQYF
cdr3_nt: TGTGCCAGCAGCCCAGCCGGGACAGGGGACGAGCAGTACTTC

clone_size: .
d_call: TRBD1
cdr3_length: 15
v_call: TRBV7-2
j_call: TRBJ1-3
cdr3_aa: CASSRDTGVGNTIYF
cdr3_nt: TGTGCCAGCAGCAGGGACACAGGGGTAGGAAACACCATATATTTT

clone_size: .
d_call: TRBD1
cdr3_length: 13
v_call: TRBV5-6
j_call: TRBJ2-7
cdr3_aa: CASSFRGQGEQYF
cdr3_nt: TGTGCCAGCAGCTTCAGGGGGCAGGGGGAGCAGTACTTC

clone_size: .
d_call: .
cdr3_length: 18
v_call: TRBV28
j_call: TRBJ2-7
cdr3_aa: CASSSPGELSFGSYEQYF
cdr3_nt: TGTGCCAGCAGTTCCCCGGGAGAATTAAGCTTTGGCTCCTACGAGCAGTACTTC

clone_size: once
d_call: .
cdr3_length: 15
v_call: TRBV7-9
j_call: TRBJ1-2
cdr3_aa: CASSLALGDFYGYTF
cdr3_nt: TGTGCCAGCAGCTTAGCGCTGGGAGATTTTTATGGCTACACCTTC

clone_size: .
d_call: .
cdr3_length: 16
v_call: TRBV7-2
j_call: TRBJ2-5
cdr3_aa: CASSLVSATPQETQYF
cdr3_nt: TGTGCCAGCAGCTTAGTATCGGCGACTCCACAAGAGACCCAGTACTTC

clone_size: .
d_call: .
cdr3_length: 15
v_call: TRBV6-4
j_call: TRBJ1-1
cdr3_aa: CASSESWGGGTEAFF
cdr3_nt: TGTGCCAGCAGTGAGAGTTGGGGAGGGGGCACTGAAGCTTTCTTT

clone_size: .
d_call: .
cdr3_length: 14
v_call: TRBV11-1
j_call: TRBJ1-1
cdr3_aa: CASSLAWGRGEAFF
cdr3_nt: TGTGCCAGCAGCTTAGCCTGGGGTCGGGGTGAAGCTTTCTTT

clone_size: .
d_call: .
cdr3_length: 18
v_call: TRBV30
j_call: TRBJ1-2
cdr3_aa: CGSPGGTGQLKTSHGYTF
cdr3_nt: TGTGGCTCTCCTGGGGGAACGGGACAACTTAAGACCTCACATGGCTACACCTTC

clone_size: once
d_call: .
cdr3_length: 15
v_call: TRBV15
j_call: TRBJ1-5
cdr3_aa: CATSRDLTVNQPQHF
cdr3_nt: TGTGCCACCAGCAGAGATCTGACAGTCAATCAGCCCCAGCATTTT

clone_size: .
d_call: TRBD2
cdr3_length: 17
v_call: TRBV7-8
j_call: TRBJ2-4
cdr3_aa: CASSLASRAGVGNIQYF
cdr3_nt: TGTGCCAGCAGCTTAGCAAGCAGAGCGGGAGTGGGAAACATTCAGTACTTC

clone_size: .
d_call: TRBD1
cdr3_length: 12
v_call: TRBV7-9
j_call: TRBJ1-4
cdr3_aa: CASSSTGGGLFF
cdr3_nt: TGTGCCAGCAGCTCGACAGGGGGAGGACTGTTTTTT

clone_size: .
d_call: .
cdr3_length: 16
v_call: TRBV11-2
j_call: TRBJ2-1
cdr3_aa: CASSPWTTLSYNEQFF
cdr3_nt: TGTGCCAGCAGCCCTTGGACTACCCTGTCCTACAATGAGCAGTTCTTC